The rows below give T cell receptor beta chains drawn from one sample of a study of blood T cell repertoires in COVID-19. Method: immunoSEQ multiplex PCR; TCRdb's copy keeps in-frame clones and lacks some. There are approximately 63,000 clones in the sample; 76% occur only once, and roughly 47% lies in the top ten. The sequencing sample was made of peripheral blood. These receptor sequences come from a woman aged 80 or over with acute or convalescent COVID-19. The CDR3 runs from the conserved cysteine through the conserved F or W. Each record gives: CDR3 length, V gene, D gene, J gene, CDR3 protein. A D gene is named only where the DNA matches it firmly.

CDR3 length: 16; V gene: TRBV12-1; D gene: -; J gene: TRBJ1-3; CDR3 protein: CASIDQTGGPRNTIYF
CDR3 length: 14; V gene: TRBV24-1; D gene: TRBD1; J gene: TRBJ2-2; CDR3 protein: CATAGTVNTGELFF
CDR3 length: 12; V gene: TRBV6-2/TRBV6-3; D gene: -; J gene: TRBJ2-7; CDR3 protein: CASSYPEVRQYF
CDR3 length: 12; V gene: TRBV2; D gene: TRBD1; J gene: TRBJ2-7; CDR3 protein: CASSWDRDEQYF
CDR3 length: 13; V gene: TRBV4-1; D gene: -; J gene: TRBJ2-7; CDR3 protein: CASSQGIRDEQYF
CDR3 length: 14; V gene: TRBV21-1; D gene: -; J gene: TRBJ2-7; CDR3 protein: CASSGPWEPYEQYF
CDR3 length: 15; V gene: TRBV4-1; D gene: TRBD1; J gene: TRBJ2-7; CDR3 protein: CASSLGTGSSYEQYF
CDR3 length: 16; V gene: TRBV28; D gene: TRBD2; J gene: TRBJ2-5; CDR3 protein: CASSLGGTSGRETQYF
CDR3 length: 18; V gene: TRBV15; D gene: TRBD1; J gene: TRBJ2-1; CDR3 protein: CATSRSRWTGRSYNEQFF
CDR3 length: 16; V gene: TRBV10-3; D gene: TRBD2; J gene: TRBJ2-3; CDR3 protein: CAISERLAGDTDTQYF
CDR3 length: 13; V gene: TRBV10-3; D gene: TRBD1; J gene: TRBJ1-1; CDR3 protein: CAISGQGYTEAFF
CDR3 length: 17; V gene: TRBV5-5; D gene: TRBD1; J gene: TRBJ1-4; CDR3 protein: CASSPRDRVGLNEKLFF
CDR3 length: 14; V gene: TRBV18; D gene: -; J gene: TRBJ1-1; CDR3 protein: CASSPPGANTEAFF
CDR3 length: 13; V gene: TRBV12-3/TRBV12-4; D gene: -; J gene: TRBJ2-7; CDR3 protein: CASSIRQVYEQYF
CDR3 length: 16; V gene: TRBV4-1; D gene: TRBD1; J gene: TRBJ1-5; CDR3 protein: CASSQGFGQGDQPQHF
CDR3 length: 15; V gene: TRBV25-1; D gene: -; J gene: TRBJ1-4; CDR3 protein: CASSVAGTRGEKLFF
CDR3 length: 13; V gene: TRBV11-2; D gene: -; J gene: TRBJ2-5; CDR3 protein: CASSPGLRETQYF
CDR3 length: 14; V gene: TRBV4-1; D gene: -; J gene: TRBJ2-2; CDR3 protein: CASRRGEVTGELFF
CDR3 length: 15; V gene: TRBV5-1; D gene: -; J gene: TRBJ2-1; CDR3 protein: CASSIVPGVYNEQFF
CDR3 length: 15; V gene: TRBV27; D gene: TRBD2; J gene: TRBJ2-1; CDR3 protein: CASSISGSSYNEQFF
CDR3 length: 15; V gene: TRBV6-6; D gene: TRBD1; J gene: TRBJ1-1; CDR3 protein: CASRDRLRPNTEAFF
CDR3 length: 14; V gene: TRBV21-1; D gene: -; J gene: TRBJ2-7; CDR3 protein: CASSAKLAGGEQYF
CDR3 length: 12; V gene: TRBV28; D gene: -; J gene: TRBJ1-1; CDR3 protein: CASSAYRTEAFF
CDR3 length: 14; V gene: TRBV7-2; D gene: -; J gene: TRBJ2-2; CDR3 protein: CASSPYSAGGELFF
CDR3 length: 15; V gene: TRBV29-1; D gene: TRBD2; J gene: TRBJ2-2; CDR3 protein: CSVEGLAGVSGELFF
CDR3 length: 16; V gene: TRBV21-1; D gene: -; J gene: TRBJ1-3; CDR3 protein: CASSKAQGQGPFPIYF
CDR3 length: 16; V gene: TRBV7-9; D gene: TRBD2; J gene: TRBJ2-5; CDR3 protein: CASSPWREGPGSAQYF
CDR3 length: 14; V gene: TRBV2; D gene: TRBD1; J gene: TRBJ1-5; CDR3 protein: CASQHRQGHQPQHF
CDR3 length: 13; V gene: TRBV9; D gene: -; J gene: TRBJ2-2; CDR3 protein: CASSVGHYGELFF
CDR3 length: 16; V gene: TRBV9; D gene: TRBD1; J gene: TRBJ2-7; CDR3 protein: CASSVVLGQVFYEQYF
CDR3 length: 15; V gene: TRBV28; D gene: -; J gene: TRBJ1-2; CDR3 protein: CASSLWQSANYGYTF
CDR3 length: 15; V gene: TRBV7-9; D gene: TRBD1; J gene: TRBJ2-5; CDR3 protein: CASSQRAAGGETQYF
CDR3 length: 17; V gene: TRBV7-3; D gene: TRBD2; J gene: TRBJ2-1; CDR3 protein: CASSPKTGLAPDNEQFF
CDR3 length: 15; V gene: TRBV9; D gene: TRBD2; J gene: TRBJ2-5; CDR3 protein: CASSVLAESRVGQYF
CDR3 length: 13; V gene: TRBV6-5; D gene: TRBD1; J gene: TRBJ1-3; CDR3 protein: CATGQGARNTIYF
CDR3 length: 15; V gene: TRBV5-4; D gene: TRBD1; J gene: TRBJ1-2; CDR3 protein: CASSSRQGVGYGYTF
CDR3 length: 16; V gene: TRBV10-2; D gene: TRBD2; J gene: TRBJ2-4; CDR3 protein: CASSGTSGRTKNIQYF
CDR3 length: 12; V gene: TRBV7-6; D gene: -; J gene: TRBJ2-1; CDR3 protein: CASSLTRNEQFF
CDR3 length: 14; V gene: TRBV28; D gene: TRBD1; J gene: TRBJ1-2; CDR3 protein: CASSSPGQAGGYTF
CDR3 length: 14; V gene: TRBV2; D gene: TRBD1; J gene: TRBJ1-2; CDR3 protein: CASRTGQGAGGYTF
CDR3 length: 15; V gene: TRBV19; D gene: TRBD1; J gene: TRBJ1-5; CDR3 protein: CASRSGQGANQPQHF
CDR3 length: 15; V gene: TRBV28; D gene: -; J gene: TRBJ1-3; CDR3 protein: CASRETGLSGNTIYF
CDR3 length: 13; V gene: TRBV19; D gene: -; J gene: TRBJ1-5; CDR3 protein: CASSVPGIQPQHF
CDR3 length: 17; V gene: TRBV24-1; D gene: TRBD2; J gene: TRBJ2-1; CDR3 protein: CATSDPSGRASYNEQFF
CDR3 length: 13; V gene: TRBV6-4; D gene: -; J gene: TRBJ2-5; CDR3 protein: CASSEQGGETQYF
CDR3 length: 15; V gene: TRBV6-2/TRBV6-3; D gene: -; J gene: TRBJ2-7; CDR3 protein: CASSSAIAAPYEQYF
CDR3 length: 17; V gene: TRBV5-4; D gene: TRBD1; J gene: TRBJ1-5; CDR3 protein: CASSRTGSGGGNQPQHF
CDR3 length: 15; V gene: TRBV7-9; D gene: TRBD2; J gene: TRBJ2-7; CDR3 protein: CASSLTRSGGYEQYF
CDR3 length: 15; V gene: TRBV5-1; D gene: TRBD1; J gene: TRBJ1-6; CDR3 protein: CASSLTGGDGSPLHF
CDR3 length: 13; V gene: TRBV6-5; D gene: -; J gene: TRBJ1-1; CDR3 protein: CASRWMADTEAFF
CDR3 length: 14; V gene: TRBV6-5; D gene: -; J gene: TRBJ1-4; CDR3 protein: CASSDSWGVEKLFF
CDR3 length: 14; V gene: TRBV5-1; D gene: TRBD1; J gene: TRBJ2-7; CDR3 protein: CASSSTGGLGEQYF
CDR3 length: 17; V gene: TRBV4-2; D gene: -; J gene: TRBJ1-5; CDR3 protein: CASSQDPQGTSNQPQHF
CDR3 length: 14; V gene: TRBV19; D gene: TRBD1; J gene: TRBJ1-2; CDR3 protein: CASSIGRGAYGYTF
CDR3 length: 16; V gene: TRBV19; D gene: -; J gene: TRBJ1-4; CDR3 protein: CASSPGQTTTNEKLFF
CDR3 length: 16; V gene: TRBV6-2/TRBV6-3; D gene: -; J gene: TRBJ2-1; CDR3 protein: CASSYRTRRLGNEQFF